Listed below are T cell receptor beta chains from one sample, sequenced in a study of cytomegalovirus exposure and HLA in healthy donors. Clones were read by immunoSEQ multiplex PCR, and TCRdb kept only the in-frame ones, dropping some. The repertoire holds approximately 89,000 clones, with about 75% as singletons. Sequencing used PBMCs. The source is a man aged 30-40 years in good health and CMV-seropositive. CDR3s include the opening cysteine and the closing phenylalanine or tryptophan. D genes are given only for firm matches. Clone size is given for some rows only: seen once, a few or many times, or a class if the clone is expanded.

v_call	clone_size	d_call	j_call	cdr3_nt	cdr3_aa
TRBV28	-	-	TRBJ2-3	TGTGCCAGCAATATCAGGGGTTTGACAGATACGCAGTATTTT	CASNIRGLTDTQYF
TRBV5-4	-	TRBD1	TRBJ2-3	TGTGCCAGCAGCCTAGATACCGGGACAGCATTCACAGATACGCAGTATTTT	CASSLDTGTAFTDTQYF
TRBV18	-	TRBD2	TRBJ2-3	TGTGCCAGCTCACCATCCCGAACTAGCGGGGTCGGAACTTCTACAGATACGCAGTATTTT	CASSPSRTSGVGTSTDTQYF
TRBV19	few	-	TRBJ1-1	TGTGCCAGTAGTTCCGGGACAAACACTGAAGCTTTCTTT	CASSSGTNTEAFF
TRBV27	-	-	TRBJ2-5	TGTGCCAGCAGGCGGGACTTTCGGCAACAAGAGGCCCAGTACTTC	CASRRDFRQQEAQYF
TRBV28	-	-	TRBJ2-7	TGTGCCAGCAGTGTACCCAGGGTTCGACCCTACGAGCAGTACTTC	CASSVPRVRPYEQYF
TRBV30	-	TRBD1	TRBJ2-3	TGTGCCTGGAGTGTAGGGACAGCAAACACAGATACGCAGTATTTT	CAWSVGTANTDTQYF
TRBV19	-	-	TRBJ2-1	TGTGCCAGTAGTCCAGGGAAAGGTGTAGGATCGAATGAGCAGTTCTTC	CASSPGKGVGSNEQFF
TRBV10-3	many	TRBD1	TRBJ1-1	TGTGCCATCAGTGAGCCCCACGCCCGACAGGGGGCTACTCAAGGTAGTAAGTCTGAAGCTTTCTTT	CAISEPHARQGATQGSKSEAFF
TRBV19	-	TRBD2	TRBJ2-1	TGTGCCAGTAGTTTAGCGGGGGGGCGGGGTGAGCAGTTCTTC	CASSLAGGRGEQFF
TRBV12-2	once	-	TRBJ2-1	TGTGCAAGTCGCTTAGGTAGGACTATCAGCGGGGGGGGCTCCTACAATGAGCAGTTCTTC	CASRLGRTISGGGSYNEQFF
TRBV5-6	-	-	TRBJ1-4	TGTGCCAGCAGCCCCACCGACGACGGGGAAAAACTGTTTTTT	CASSPTDDGEKLFF
TRBV21-1	-	-	TRBJ2-5	TGTGCCAGCAGCACCCTGGGGCACCCGGGAGAGACCCAGTACTTC	CASSTLGHPGETQYF
TRBV28	-	-	TRBJ2-6	TGTGCCAGCAGCTCCCCACGGGGATCTGGGGCCAACGTCCTGACTTTC	CASSSPRGSGANVLTF
TRBV14	-	-	TRBJ1-1	TGTGCCAGCAGCCCCTACCACAACACTGAAGCTTTCTTT	CASSPYHNTEAFF
TRBV27	-	TRBD1	TRBJ2-4	TGTGCCAGCAGTCCTGGACAGGGGGTGGTAGCCAAAAACATTCAGTACTTC	CASSPGQGVVAKNIQYF
TRBV25-1	once	-	TRBJ2-7	TGTGCCAGCAGTGAAATCGCTAAGGGGCACAGCTCCTACGAGCAGTACTTC	CASSEIAKGHSSYEQYF
TRBV29-1	-	-	TRBJ1-3	TGCAGCGTTAACGAGAACGCTGGAAACACCATATATTTT	CSVNENAGNTIYF
TRBV7-2	-	TRBD2	TRBJ2-1	TGTGCCAGCAGCCTAGTAGCGGGGGGGCGTGAGCAGTTCTTC	CASSLVAGGREQFF
TRBV7-2	-	-	TRBJ2-7	TGTGCCAGCAGCTTAGCCGTAGGGGTAAGCTACGAGCAGTACTTC	CASSLAVGVSYEQYF
TRBV11-2	-	-	TRBJ2-1	TGTGCCAGCAGCTTAGAACGCGGGGGCTGGCAGTTCTTC	CASSLERGGWQFF
TRBV18	-	TRBD1	TRBJ2-1	TGTGCCAGCTCACCACGGGCAGGGGGCACTTCAGACTACAATGAGCAGTTCTTC	CASSPRAGGTSDYNEQFF
TRBV6-6	-	-	TRBJ2-1	TGTGCCAGCAGTTACGGCAGGGGCAATGAGCAGTTCTTC	CASSYGRGNEQFF
TRBV5-1	few	TRBD1	TRBJ2-2	TGCGCCAGCAGCCCTCAGGGGGCCGGGGAGCTGTTTTTT	CASSPQGAGELFF
TRBV9	-	-	TRBJ2-1	TGTGCCAGCAGCGGAAGGACAACACACAATGAGCAGTTCTTC	CASSGRTTHNEQFF
TRBV7-9	-	TRBD1	TRBJ1-3	TGTGCCAGCAGCCCCAACCGACAGGGAGGAAACACCATATATTTT	CASSPNRQGGNTIYF
TRBV13	-	-	TRBJ1-3	TGTGCCAGCAGCTTAGGCGACAGCCTGAGCTCTGGAAACACCATATATTTT	CASSLGDSLSSGNTIYF
TRBV7-9	-	TRBD2	TRBJ2-5	TGTGCCAGCAGCTCCGGGGGGCAAGAGACCCAGTACTTC	CASSSGGQETQYF
TRBV5-1	-	-	TRBJ2-3	TGCGCCAGCAGCTTGGGCAGGGCCGCTAGCACAGATACGCAGTATTTT	CASSLGRAASTDTQYF
TRBV5-1	-	TRBD2	TRBJ2-1	TGCGCCAGCAGCGGTCTAGCGGGATACAATGAGCAGTTCTTC	CASSGLAGYNEQFF
TRBV9	-	TRBD2	TRBJ2-7	TGTGCCAGCAGCTGGCTCCCCAGCGGGGGGGCCTCCTACGAGCAGTACTTC	CASSWLPSGGASYEQYF
TRBV5-4	once	-	TRBJ1-2	TGTGCCTACAGGAGGGCAGGGTCGGACTATGGCTACACCTTC	CAYRRAGSDYGYTF
TRBV5-6	once	-	TRBJ2-7	TGTGCCAGCAGCGCGGCCCCGGGACAAGGCCCCTACGAGCAGTACTTC	CASSAAPGQGPYEQYF
TRBV7-9	-	-	TRBJ2-2	TGTGCCAGCAGTCCCAGGGAAAACACCGGGGAGCTGTTTTTT	CASSPRENTGELFF
TRBV2	-	TRBD2	TRBJ2-1	TGTGCCAGCCCCCCGGGAGGGGGAACTCTCACGGAGCAGTTCTTC	CASPPGGGTLTEQFF
TRBV6-1	-	TRBD1	TRBJ1-2	TGTGCCAGCAGTGAAGTAGGACAGGGCTGGGGCTACACCTTC	CASSEVGQGWGYTF
TRBV14	-	TRBD2	TRBJ2-1	TGTGCCAGCAGCCAAGTTAGCGGGGGGGCCGTCCATGAGCAGTTCTTC	CASSQVSGGAVHEQFF
TRBV9	-	-	TRBJ2-7	TGTGCCAGCAGCGTAGGACTACAAGCCTACGAGCAGTACTTC	CASSVGLQAYEQYF
TRBV6-1	-	-	TRBJ1-1	TGTGCCAGTTGGGACAACATGAACACTGAAGCTTTCTTT	CASWDNMNTEAFF
TRBV9	-	-	TRBJ1-3	TGTGCCAGCAGCACCGGGGGGGGGTCAAACACCATATATTTT	CASSTGGGSNTIYF
TRBV4-1	-	TRBD1	TRBJ2-1	TGCGCCAGCAGCCAAGCCTCGGGACAGGGGTCGGGTGGGCACAATGAGCAGTTCTTC	CASSQASGQGSGGHNEQFF
TRBV2	few	TRBD2	TRBJ2-7	TGTGCCAGCAGTGGGGGAGCTAGCGGGGGGAGTTACGAGCAGTACTTC	CASSGGASGGSYEQYF
TRBV19	-	TRBD1	TRBJ1-5	TGTGCCAGTAGTAAACAGGGGACAGCTCAGCCCCAGCATTTT	CASSKQGTAQPQHF
TRBV6-5	-	TRBD1	TRBJ2-3	TGTGCCAGCAGCCACAGGGGGATCCCAGATACGCAGTATTTT	CASSHRGIPDTQYF
TRBV6-5	once	-	TRBJ1-1	TGTGCCAGCAGTTACGGTACGGGGAACACTGAAGCTTTCTTT	CASSYGTGNTEAFF
TRBV6-6	-	-	TRBJ2-3	TGTGCCAGCAGTTCGGTCGTAACGGGGGATACGCAGTATTTT	CASSSVVTGDTQYF